This TCR beta chain was captured by sequencing in a study of identical twins. Study-wide points: Cord blood beta clonotypes that were abundant carried fewer insertions, and memory repertoires showed no such trend. The study drew conclusions from cross-sectional statistical analysis, not from following the same donors.

Unique molecular identifiers were present on the cDNA, which also gained a universal primer site by template switching. TCRdb re-called the 5' RACE reads through MiXCR, storing one row per CDR3 protein. Here the sample spans nearly 900,000 distinct CDR3 sequences, 9% to 15% being singletons. After removal of 4 bases from V and 2 bases from J, the junction contained 5 bases not matched to a gene. Germline CDR1 and CDR2: SGHDT and YYEEEE. This CDR3 has 15 residues. This clonotype has more than one count but fewer than ten. Its antigen is undetermined. These data were also filed under a second study, of yellow fever vaccine responses in identical twins.

V gene TRBV5-6 combines with J gene TRBJ2-7; 11 nucleotides line up with TRBD2. Sequences were obtained from PBMCs. This clonotype was obtained from a woman aged 18-29 years in good health. The CDR3 bases are TGTGCCAGCAGCCCAAGACTAGCGGGGACCTACGAGCAGTACGTC. Residues: CASSPRLAGTYEQYV.